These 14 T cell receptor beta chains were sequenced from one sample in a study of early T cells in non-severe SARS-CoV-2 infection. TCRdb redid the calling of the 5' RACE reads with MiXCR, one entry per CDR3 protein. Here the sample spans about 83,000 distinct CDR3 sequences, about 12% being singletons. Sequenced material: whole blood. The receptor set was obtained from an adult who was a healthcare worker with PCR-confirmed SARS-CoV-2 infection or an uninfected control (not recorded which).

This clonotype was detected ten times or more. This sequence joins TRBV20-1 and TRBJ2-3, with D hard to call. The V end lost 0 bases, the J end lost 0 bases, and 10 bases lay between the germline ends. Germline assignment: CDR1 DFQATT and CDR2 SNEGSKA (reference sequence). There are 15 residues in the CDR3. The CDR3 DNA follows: TGCAGTGCTAGAGATCAGTGGATAAGCACAGATACGCAGTATTTT. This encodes CSARDQWISTDTQYF.

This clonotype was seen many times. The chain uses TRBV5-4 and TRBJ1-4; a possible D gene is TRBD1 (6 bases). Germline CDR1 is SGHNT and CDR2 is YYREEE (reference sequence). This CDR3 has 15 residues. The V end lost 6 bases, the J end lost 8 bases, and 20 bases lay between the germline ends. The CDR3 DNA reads TGTGCCAGCAATTCCGGGGGGGCAGGACGCGAAAAACTGTTTTTT. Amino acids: CASNSGGAGREKLFF.

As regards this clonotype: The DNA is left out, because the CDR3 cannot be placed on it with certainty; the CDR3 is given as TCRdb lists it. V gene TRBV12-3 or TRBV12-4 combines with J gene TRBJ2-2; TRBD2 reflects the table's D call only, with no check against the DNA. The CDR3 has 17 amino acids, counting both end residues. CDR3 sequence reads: CASSYLAGPNTGELFFF.

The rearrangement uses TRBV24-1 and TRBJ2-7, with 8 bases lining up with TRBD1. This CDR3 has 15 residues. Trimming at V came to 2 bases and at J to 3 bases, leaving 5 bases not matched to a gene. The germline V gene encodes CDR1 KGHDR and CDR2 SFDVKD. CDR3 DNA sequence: TGTGCCACCAGTGATTCCGAAGGACAGGGCTACGAGCAGTACTTC. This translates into CATSDSEGQGYEQYF.

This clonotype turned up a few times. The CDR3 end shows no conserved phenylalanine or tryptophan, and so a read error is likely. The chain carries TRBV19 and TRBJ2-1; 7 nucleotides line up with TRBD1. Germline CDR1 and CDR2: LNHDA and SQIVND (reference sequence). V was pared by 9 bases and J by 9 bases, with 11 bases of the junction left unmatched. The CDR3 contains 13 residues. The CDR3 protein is CASSRNRGTEQFL. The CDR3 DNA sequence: TGTGCCAGCTCTCGCAACAGGGGCACTGAGCAGTTCCTC.

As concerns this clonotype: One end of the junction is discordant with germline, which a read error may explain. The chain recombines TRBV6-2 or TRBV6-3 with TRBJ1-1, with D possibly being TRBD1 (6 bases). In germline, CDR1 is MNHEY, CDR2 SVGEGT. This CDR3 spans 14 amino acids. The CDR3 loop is CASSNSMTGIGAFF. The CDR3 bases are TGTGCCAGCAGTAACTCCATGACAGGTATAGGAGCTTTCTTT.

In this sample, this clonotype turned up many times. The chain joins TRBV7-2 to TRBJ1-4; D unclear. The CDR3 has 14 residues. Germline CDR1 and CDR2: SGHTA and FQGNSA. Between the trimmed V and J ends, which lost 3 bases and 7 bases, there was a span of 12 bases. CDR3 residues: CASSLRTSAEKLFF. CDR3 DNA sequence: TGTGCCAGCAGCTTGAGGACCAGTGCTGAAAAACTGTTTTTT.

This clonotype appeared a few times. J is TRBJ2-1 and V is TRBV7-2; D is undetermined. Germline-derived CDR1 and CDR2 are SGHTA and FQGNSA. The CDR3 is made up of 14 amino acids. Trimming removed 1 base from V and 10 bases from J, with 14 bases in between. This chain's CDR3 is CASSLEALPSEQFF. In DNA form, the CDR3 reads TGTGCCAGCAGCTTAGAGGCCCTCCCATCGGAGCAGTTCTTC.

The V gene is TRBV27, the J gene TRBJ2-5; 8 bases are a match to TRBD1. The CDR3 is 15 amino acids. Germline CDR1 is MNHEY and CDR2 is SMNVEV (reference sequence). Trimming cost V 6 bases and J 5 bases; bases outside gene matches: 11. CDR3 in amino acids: CASSHGQGGRETQYF. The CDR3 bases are TGTGCCAGCAGCCACGGACAGGGCGGGCGGGAGACCCAGTACTTC.

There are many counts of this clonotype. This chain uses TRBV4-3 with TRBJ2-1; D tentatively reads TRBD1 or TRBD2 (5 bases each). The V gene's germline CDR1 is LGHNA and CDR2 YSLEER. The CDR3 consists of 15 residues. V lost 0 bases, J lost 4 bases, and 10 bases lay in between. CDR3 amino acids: CASSQDQWGYNEQFF. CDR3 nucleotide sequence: TGCGCCAGCAGCCAAGATCAATGGGGGTACAATGAGCAGTTCTTC.

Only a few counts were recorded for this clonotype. For the CDR3, the DNA is TGTGCCATCAGTGAAAACGGGGGTGGCTACACCTTC. Translating gives CAISENGGGYTF. The V gene is TRBV10-3, the J gene TRBJ1-2, with D perhaps matching TRBD1 (5 bases). The V and J ends lost 3 bases and 7 bases respectively, with 9 bases between them. Germline V gives CDR1 ENHRY, CDR2 SYGVKD. This CDR3 contains 12 residues.

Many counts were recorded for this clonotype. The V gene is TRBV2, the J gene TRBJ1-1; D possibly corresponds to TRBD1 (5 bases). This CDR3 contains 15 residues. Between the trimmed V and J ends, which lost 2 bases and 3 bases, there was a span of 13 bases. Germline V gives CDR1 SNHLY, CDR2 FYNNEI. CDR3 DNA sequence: TGTGCCAGCAGTGAACGGGCAGGGCTCTACACTGAAGCTTTCTTT. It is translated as CASSERAGLYTEAFF.

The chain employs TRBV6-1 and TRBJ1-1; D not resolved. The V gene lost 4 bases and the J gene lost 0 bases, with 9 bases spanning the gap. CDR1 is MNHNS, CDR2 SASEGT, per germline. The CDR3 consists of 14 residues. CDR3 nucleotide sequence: TGTGCCAGCAGTGTGTACAGTCTGAACACTGAAGCTTTCTTT. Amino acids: CASSVYSLNTEAFF.

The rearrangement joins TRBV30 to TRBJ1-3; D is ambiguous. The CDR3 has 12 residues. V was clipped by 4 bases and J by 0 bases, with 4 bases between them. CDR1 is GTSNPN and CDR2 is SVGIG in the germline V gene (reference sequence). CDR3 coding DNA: TGTGCCTGGAAGGCCTCTGGAAACACCATATATTTT. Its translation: CAWKASGNTIYF.